The next 7 T cell receptor beta chains were all read from a single sample in a study of blood T cell repertoires in COVID-19. Sequenced by immunoSEQ multiplex PCR; TCRdb stores in-frame clones only, minus some. Of approximately 52,000 clones listed, around 90% are singletons. Sequenced input: peripheral blood. The receptors stem from a human donor in a cohort sampled during active COVID-19.

The chain is built from TRBV19 and TRBJ2-2; no clear D. Trimming pared 1 base from V and 0 bases from J, leaving 6 bases between. The CDR3 has 15 residues. Germline V gives CDR1 LNHDA, CDR2 SQIVND (reference sequence). CDR3 protein: CASSIVAANTGELFF. The CDR3, as DNA: TGTGCCAGTAGTATAGTTGCGGCGAACACCGGGGAGCTGTTTTTT.

The chain is built from TRBV5-1 and TRBJ2-1; TRBD2 agrees at 15 bases. The CDR3 covers 19 residues. Trimming took 4 bases from V and 9 from J; bases not matched to a gene: 17. Germline CDR1 is SGHRS and CDR2 is YFSETQ. The CDR3 spells CASSQWTSGRGESRGEQFF. In DNA, the CDR3 is TGCGCCAGCAGCCAGTGGACTAGCGGGAGGGGAGAATCCCGCGGTGAGCAGTTCTTC.

The V call is TRBV19, the J call TRBJ1-4; D is unresolved. The CDR3 runs to 16 residues. Trimming left V 4 bases short and J 0 bases short, with 12 bases between. Germline values: CDR1 LNHDA, CDR2 SQIVND (reference sequence). CDR3 coding DNA: TGTGCCAGTAGTACCGCCCCCACAGCAACTAATGAAAAACTGTTTTTT. Translation gives CASSTAPTATNEKLFF.

This chain links TRBV30 with TRBJ1-5, with 7 bases identical to TRBD1. The CDR3 has 13 residues. Germline CDR1 and CDR2: GTSNPN and SVGIG (reference sequence). Losses at the gene ends were 4 bases for V and 7 bases for J; bases not matched to a gene: 7. This CDR3 is CAWTTGIDQPQHF. In nucleotides, the CDR3 is TGTGCCTGGACGACAGGGATAGACCAGCCCCAGCATTTT.

The rearrangement uses TRBV27 and TRBJ1-5; a weak D match, TRBD1 (6 bases). Germline-derived CDR1 and CDR2 are MNHEY and SMNVEV (reference sequence). Trimming stripped 6 bases from V and 9 bases from J, with 21 bases between. CDR3 length: 15 residues. CDR3 loop: CASRPGGANASPQHF. CDR3 DNA sequence: TGTGCCAGCAGACCCGGGGGGGCTAACGCGTCGCCCCAGCATTTT.

This clone was counted a few times. The V and J genes are TRBV2 and TRBJ2-1; D remains unclear. Germline loops: CDR1 SNHLY, CDR2 FYNNEI. The germline V and J ends were trimmed by 3 bases and 8 bases, with 8 bases remaining between them. CDR3 length: 12 residues. CDR3 sequence reads: CASSETYYEQFF. CDR3 bases: TGTGCCAGCAGTGAGACTTATTATGAGCAGTTCTTC. Based on the CDR3 plus reference TRBV2 and TRBJ2-1, the full variable domain is EPEVTQTPSHQVTQMGQEVILRCVPISNHLYFYWYRQILGQKVEFLVSFYNNEISEKSEIFDDQFSVERPDGSNFTLKIRSTKLEDSAMYFCASSETYYEQFFGPGTRLTVL.

The CDR3 loop is CASSLGGGKSYNEQFF. The CDR3 coding sequence is TGTGCCAGCAGCTTAGGAGGCGGGAAATCCTACAATGAGCAGTTCTTC. The chain combines TRBV7-9 with TRBJ2-1, with a tentative D call TRBD2 (6 bases). The CDR3 runs 16 residues. Trimming took off 1 base at V and 1 base at J, with 11 bases between the two ends. Germline lookup yields CDR1 SEHNR and CDR2 FQNEAQ (reference sequence).